The T cell receptor (beta chain) under discussion was sequenced for a study of T cell repertoires in cytomegalovirus infection. Study-wide background: TCR beta signatures that were public indicated CMV infection and matching HLA type. Study-wide points: There were carriers of CMV plus the relevant HLA, and cumulative public TCR beta family frequency identified them.

TCRdb re-derived calls from the reads in MiXCR, one entry per CDR3 protein. This sample yields around 500,000 distinct CDR3 sequences, of which about two fifths are seen a single time; 43% belongs to the top ten. In regard to this clonotype: What it recognizes is unknown.

The V gene end was trimmed by 8 bases and the J gene end by 4 bases; junction bases not matched to a gene: 7. This CDR3 contains 14 residues. The germline V gene encodes CDR1 ENHRY and CDR2 SYGVKD. The V call is TRBV10-3, the J call TRBJ1-4; 7 nucleotides match TRBD1. The sample here was cultured PBMCs, taken from culture after CMV antigen stimulation. This sequence originates from a human donor in good health (CMV status not recorded). Some clones in this sample may be carry-over from other donors' samples. The CDR3 DNA reads as TGTGCCATCGGACCCGGGACAGTTAATGAAAAACTGTTTTTT. Translation gives CAIGPGTVNEKLFF.